This TCR beta chain was retrieved from a study of type 1 regulatory T cells. Study-wide context: T-allo10 is an in vitro-generated, Tr1-enriched CD4 T cell product specific for alloantigen.

TCRdb used MiXCR to reprocess the reads, holding one entry per CDR3 protein. The table has more than 60,000 distinct CDR3 sequences, approximately 60% seen once. The CDR3 is 15 residues long. V lost 2 bases and J 0 bases, leaving 11 bases between the germline ends. The germline V gene has CDR1 SGDLS and CDR2 YYNGEE. On this clonotype: The antigen is unknown.

Study-level results: Type 1 regulatory T cells had a more restricted TCR repertoire than non-type 1 regulatory T cells.

Material: cultured non-Tr1 T cells, either the whole culture or a sorted T cell fraction (not recorded which). This chain links TRBV9 with TRBJ1-1; D gene uncertain. The receptor comes from a human donor in good health. The CDR3 DNA follows: TGTGCCAGCAGCGTCGCCGGGAGCCTGAACACTGAAGCTTTCTTT. Translating it yields CASSVAGSLNTEAFF.